The TCR beta chain described here comes from a study of T cells in Graves' hyperthyroidism and ophthalmopathy. Study summary: Peripheral blood specimens were obtained at initial diagnosis, prior to any treatment.

This clonotype was seen just once. Its antigen is unknown. Researchers amplified the TCR beta CDR3 regions from RNA transcripts. During a first-round RT-PCR of the TCR CDR3, the HTBI primer set was used. TCRdb used MiXCR to reprocess the multiplex PCR reads, holding one entry per CDR3 protein. The repertoire holds hundreds of thousands of distinct CDR3 sequences, with about two fifths as singletons. Stable Graves' hyperthyroidism meant no ophthalmopathy progression within 18 months. Patients showing uncontrolled infection, other autoimmune disease, pregnancy or lactation were ineligible. Germline values: CDR1 SQVTM, CDR2 ANQGSEA. CDR3 size: 14 residues. Unmatched junction bases numbered 7, after V lost 4 bases and J lost 4 bases. General study points: Ophthalmopathy got predicted by the model a median roughly six months before its onset.

The rearrangement uses TRBV29-1 and TRBJ2-3; 8 nucleotides line up with TRBD1. This sequence originates from a man between 18 and 29 years old with Graves' hyperthyroidism. The sequencing input was blood. CDR3 in amino acids: CSVGGQDGADTQYF. CDR3 nucleotide sequence: TGCAGCGTTGGGGGACAGGACGGGGCAGATACGCAGTATTTT.